The TCR beta chain under discussion was sequenced for a study of T-cell reconstitution after alpha-beta-depleted transplantation in children. TCRbeta library preparation incorporated unique molecular identifiers. From the PCR reads, TCRdb called clonotypes with MiXCR, one entry per CDR3 protein. The sample has 90,000 to 100,000 distinct CDR3 sequences, more than 20% seen once. Whole-study findings and limits: T cells produced anew were the main source of T-cell counts and diversity one year after transplant. Roughly two months post-transplant, alpha-beta T cells reportedly originated from several hundred graft clones that had expanded.

This CDR3 is built from 13 residues. V gave up 5 bases and J gave up 5 bases, with 15 bases separating them. Germline CDR1 and CDR2: DFQATT and SNEGSKA (reference sequence). A word on this clonotype: As yet, its antigen is unknown.

The genes are TRBV20-1 and TRBJ2-5, with D hard to call. This receptor was obtained from a boy younger than 10 with acute lymphoblastic leukemia, due to receive a stem cell transplant. The material was PBMCs, obtained before TCRalphabeta/CD19-depleted stem cell transplant. The CDR3 coding sequence is TGCAGTGCTCCTAGTAGTTCTGCGGAGACCCAGTACTTC. This encodes CSAPSSSAETQYF.